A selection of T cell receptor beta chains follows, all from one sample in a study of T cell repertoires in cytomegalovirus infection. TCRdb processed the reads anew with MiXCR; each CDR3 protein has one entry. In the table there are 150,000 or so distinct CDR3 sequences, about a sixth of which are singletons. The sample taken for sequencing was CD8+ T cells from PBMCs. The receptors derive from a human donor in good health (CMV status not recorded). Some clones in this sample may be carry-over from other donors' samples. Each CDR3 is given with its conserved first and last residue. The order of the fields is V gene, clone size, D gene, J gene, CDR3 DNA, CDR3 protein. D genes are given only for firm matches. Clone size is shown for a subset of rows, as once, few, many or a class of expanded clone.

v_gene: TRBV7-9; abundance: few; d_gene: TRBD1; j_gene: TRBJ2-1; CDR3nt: TGTGCCAGCAGCTCGGGACAGCCTGCCTACAATGAGCAGTTCTTC; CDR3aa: CASSSGQPAYNEQFF
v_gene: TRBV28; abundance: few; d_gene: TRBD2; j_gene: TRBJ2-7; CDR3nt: TGTGCCAGCACGAGGAGGACTAGCTCCTACGAGCAGTACTTC; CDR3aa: CASTRRTSSYEQYF
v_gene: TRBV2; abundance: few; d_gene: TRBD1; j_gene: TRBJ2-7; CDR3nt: TGTGCCAGCAAGGGACAGGGGATAGCCTACGAGCAGTACTTC; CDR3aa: CASKGQGIAYEQYF
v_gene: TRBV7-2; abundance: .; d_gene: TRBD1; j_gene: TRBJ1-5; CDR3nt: TGTGCCAGCAGCCTACAGGGGAGCGGTCAGCCCCAGCATTTT; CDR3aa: CASSLQGSGQPQHF
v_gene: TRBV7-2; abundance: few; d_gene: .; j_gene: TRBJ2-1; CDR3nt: TGTGCCAGCAGCTTACTGGGCCAGGTAGGTCCCTACAATGAGCAGTTCTTC; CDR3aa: CASSLLGQVGPYNEQFF
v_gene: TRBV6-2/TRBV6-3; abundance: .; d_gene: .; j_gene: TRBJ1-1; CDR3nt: TGTGCCAGCAGTTTTGGGGCATTCACGAACACTGAAGCTTTCTTT; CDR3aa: CASSFGAFTNTEAFF
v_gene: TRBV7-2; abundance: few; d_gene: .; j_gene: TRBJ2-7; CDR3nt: TGTGCCAGCAGCTTATCCCGGAGGGGGGAGAACTACGAGCAGTACTTC; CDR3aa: CASSLSRRGENYEQYF
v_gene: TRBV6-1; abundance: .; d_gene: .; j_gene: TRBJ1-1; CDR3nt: TGTGCCAGCAGAAGCTTTGGCGGGGACACTGAAGCTTTCTTT; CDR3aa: CASRSFGGDTEAFF
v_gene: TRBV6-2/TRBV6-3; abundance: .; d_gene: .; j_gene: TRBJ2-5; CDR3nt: TGTGCCAGCAGCTGGACATGGCGGCAAGAGACCCAGTACTTC; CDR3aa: CASSWTWRQETQYF
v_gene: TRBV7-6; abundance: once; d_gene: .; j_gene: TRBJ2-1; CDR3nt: TGTGCCAGCAGCACCCTAGGGCTAGTCGTCTACAATGAGCAGTTCTTC; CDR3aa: CASSTLGLVVYNEQFF
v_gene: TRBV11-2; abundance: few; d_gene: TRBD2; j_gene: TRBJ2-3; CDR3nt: TGTGCCAGCAGCTTAGATATTTGGGCTAGCGGGGGGAACACAGATACGCAGTATTTT; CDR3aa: CASSLDIWASGGNTDTQYF
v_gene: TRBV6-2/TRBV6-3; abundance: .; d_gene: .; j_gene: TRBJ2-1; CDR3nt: TGTGCCAGCAGCCAAACCCGATGGCGCTCCTACAATGAGCAGTTCTTC; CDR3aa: CASSQTRWRSYNEQFF
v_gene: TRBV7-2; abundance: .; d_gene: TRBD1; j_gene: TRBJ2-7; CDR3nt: TGTGCCAGCAGCTTAGCGAGGGACAGCTACTACGAGCAGTACTTC; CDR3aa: CASSLARDSYYEQYF
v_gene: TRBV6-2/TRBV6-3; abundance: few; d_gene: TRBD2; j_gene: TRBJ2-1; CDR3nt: TGTGCCAGCAGTTACTCAGGTAGCGGGGTCTACAATGAGCAGTTCTTC; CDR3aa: CASSYSGSGVYNEQFF
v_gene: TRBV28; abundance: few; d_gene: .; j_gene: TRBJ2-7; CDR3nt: TGTGCCAGCAGTTTACGGGGACGGACCTACGAGCAGTACTTC; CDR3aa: CASSLRGRTYEQYF
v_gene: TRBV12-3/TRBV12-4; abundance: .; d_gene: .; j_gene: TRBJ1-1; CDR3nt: TGTGCCAGCAGTCTAGGCAGTAGCACTGAAGCTTTCTTT; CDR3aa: CASSLGSSTEAFF
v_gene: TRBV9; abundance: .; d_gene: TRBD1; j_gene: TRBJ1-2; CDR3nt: TGTGCCAGCAGCACCGGACAGGCGGGATATGGCTACACCTTC; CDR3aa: CASSTGQAGYGYTF
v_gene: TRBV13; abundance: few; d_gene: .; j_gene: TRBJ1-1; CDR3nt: TGTGCCAGCAGCTGGTCGGCAGGAAACACTGAAGCTTTCTTT; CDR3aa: CASSWSAGNTEAFF
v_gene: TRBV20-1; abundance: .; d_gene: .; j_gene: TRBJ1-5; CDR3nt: TGCAGTGCTAGACTGGGGAACCAGCCCCAGCATTTT; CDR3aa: CSARLGNQPQHF
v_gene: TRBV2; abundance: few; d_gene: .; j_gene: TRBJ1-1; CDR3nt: TGTGCCAGCAGTGACAGTTGGGATGCAGCTTTCTTT; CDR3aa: CASSDSWDAAFF
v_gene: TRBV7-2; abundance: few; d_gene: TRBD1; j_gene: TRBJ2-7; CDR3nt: TGTGCCAGCAGGGGACAGGAAAAGAGGGAAGAGCAGTACTTC; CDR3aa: CASRGQEKREEQYF
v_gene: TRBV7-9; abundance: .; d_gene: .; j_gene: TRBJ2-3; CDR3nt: TGTGCCAGCACTTCGTCTAGCACAGATACGCAGTATTTT; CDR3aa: CASTSSSTDTQYF
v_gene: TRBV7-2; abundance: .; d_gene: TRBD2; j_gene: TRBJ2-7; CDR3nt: TGTGCCAGCAGCTTGTGGCGGGAGCCCCCCTACGAGCAGTACTTC; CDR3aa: CASSLWREPPYEQYF
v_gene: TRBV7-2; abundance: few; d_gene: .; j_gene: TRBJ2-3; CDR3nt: TGTGCCAGCAGCCCCCTCGTGGATACGCAGTATTTT; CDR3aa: CASSPLVDTQYF
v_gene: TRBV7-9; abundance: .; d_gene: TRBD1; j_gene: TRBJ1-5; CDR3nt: TGTGCCAGCAGCTCGAATCGGGACAGGAGCAATCAGCCCCAGCATTTT; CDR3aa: CASSSNRDRSNQPQHF
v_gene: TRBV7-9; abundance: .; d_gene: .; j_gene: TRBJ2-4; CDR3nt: TGTGCCAGCAGCTCGGTCCGAGCCAAAAACATTCAGTACTTC; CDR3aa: CASSSVRAKNIQYF
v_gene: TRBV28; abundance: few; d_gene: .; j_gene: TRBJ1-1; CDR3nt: TGTGCCTACCGGAGGGCTGAAGCTTTCTTT; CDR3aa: CAYRRAEAFF
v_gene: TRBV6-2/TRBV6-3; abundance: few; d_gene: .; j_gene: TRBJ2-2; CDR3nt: TGTGCCAGCAGTTACTCGAGTCTAGCAGCGAACACCGGGGAGCTGTTTTTT; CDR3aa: CASSYSSLAANTGELFF
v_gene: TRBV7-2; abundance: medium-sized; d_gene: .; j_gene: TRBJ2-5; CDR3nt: TGTGCCAGCAGCCAGACTGGTTCGACCCAGTACTTC; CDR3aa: CASSQTGSTQYF
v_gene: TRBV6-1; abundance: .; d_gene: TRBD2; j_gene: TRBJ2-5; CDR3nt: TGTGCCAGCATCCCACTAGCGGGATCCCAAGAGACCCAGTACTTC; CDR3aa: CASIPLAGSQETQYF
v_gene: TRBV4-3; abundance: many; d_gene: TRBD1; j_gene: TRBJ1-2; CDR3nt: TGCGCCAGCAGCCAACCAAGGGACAGGGTAGAGGGCTACACCTTC; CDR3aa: CASSQPRDRVEGYTF
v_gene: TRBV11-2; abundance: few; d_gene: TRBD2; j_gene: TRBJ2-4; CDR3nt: TGTGCCAGCAGCTTCGGGAGGTGGGACAAAAACATTCAGTACTTC; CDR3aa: CASSFGRWDKNIQYF
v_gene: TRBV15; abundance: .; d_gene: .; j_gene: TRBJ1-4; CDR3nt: TGTGCCACCAGCAGAGTCGGAGGAGGTGAAAAACTGTTTTTT; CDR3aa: CATSRVGGGEKLFF
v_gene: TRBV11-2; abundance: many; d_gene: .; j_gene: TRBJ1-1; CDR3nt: TGTGCCAGCAGCCTTGGATCCTCGTTTGAAGCTTTCTTT; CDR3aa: CASSLGSSFEAFF
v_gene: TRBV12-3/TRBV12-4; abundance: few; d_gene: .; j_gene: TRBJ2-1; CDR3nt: TGTGCCAGCAGCGAGTCCTACAATGAGCAGTTCTTC; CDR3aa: CASSESYNEQFF
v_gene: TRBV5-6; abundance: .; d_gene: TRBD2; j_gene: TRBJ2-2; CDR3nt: TGTGCCAGCAGGCCCCTAGCGGGAGGAACTACCGGGGAGCTGTTTTTT; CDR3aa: CASRPLAGGTTGELFF
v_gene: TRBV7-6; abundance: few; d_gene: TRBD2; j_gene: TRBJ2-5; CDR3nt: TGTGCCAGCAGCAGTAGCGGGGGGGACCAAGAGACCCAGTACTTC; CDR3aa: CASSSSGGDQETQYF
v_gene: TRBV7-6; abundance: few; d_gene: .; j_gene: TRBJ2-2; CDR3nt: TGTGCCAGCAGCTCTAGGGGGACCCGTGGGGAGCTGTTTTTT; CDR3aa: CASSSRGTRGELFF
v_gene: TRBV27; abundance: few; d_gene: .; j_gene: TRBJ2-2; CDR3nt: TGTGCCAGCAGTTTATCCGCCAGACACCTCACCGGGGAGCTGTTTTTT; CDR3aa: CASSLSARHLTGELFF
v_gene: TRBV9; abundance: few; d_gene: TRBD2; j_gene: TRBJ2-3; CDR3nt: TGTGCCAGCAGCCCCCGGACTAGCGAGATCACAGATACGCAGTATTTT; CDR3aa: CASSPRTSEITDTQYF
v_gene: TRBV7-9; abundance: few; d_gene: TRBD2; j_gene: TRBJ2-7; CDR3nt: TGTGCCAGCAGCTTACAAGCGGGGGTCTCCTACGAGCAGTACTTC; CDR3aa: CASSLQAGVSYEQYF
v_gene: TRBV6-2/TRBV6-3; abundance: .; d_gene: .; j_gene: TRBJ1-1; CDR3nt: TGTGCCCGTACTACAAAGACATGGAACACTGAAGCTTTCTTT; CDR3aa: CARTTKTWNTEAFF
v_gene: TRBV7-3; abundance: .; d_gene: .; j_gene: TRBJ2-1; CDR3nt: TGTGCCAGCAAGGGGGCGGGGGTTCAGCAGTTCTTC; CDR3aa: CASKGAGVQQFF
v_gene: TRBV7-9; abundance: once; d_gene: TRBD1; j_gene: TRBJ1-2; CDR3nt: TGTGCCAGCAGCGAAACCGGGACAGGGCCAACCTACTATGGCTACACCTTC; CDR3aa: CASSETGTGPTYYGYTF